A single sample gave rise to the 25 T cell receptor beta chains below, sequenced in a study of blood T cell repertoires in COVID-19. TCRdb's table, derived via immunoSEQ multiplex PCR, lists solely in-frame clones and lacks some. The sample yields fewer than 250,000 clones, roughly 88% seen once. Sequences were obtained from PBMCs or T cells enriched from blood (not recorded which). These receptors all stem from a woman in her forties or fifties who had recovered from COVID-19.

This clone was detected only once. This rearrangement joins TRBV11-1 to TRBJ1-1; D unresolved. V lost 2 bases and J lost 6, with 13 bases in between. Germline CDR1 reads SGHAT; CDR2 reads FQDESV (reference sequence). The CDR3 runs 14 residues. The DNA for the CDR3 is TGTGCCAGCAGCTTAATGGGCCGGGGTGCTGAAGCTTTCTTT. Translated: CASSLMGRGAEAFF.

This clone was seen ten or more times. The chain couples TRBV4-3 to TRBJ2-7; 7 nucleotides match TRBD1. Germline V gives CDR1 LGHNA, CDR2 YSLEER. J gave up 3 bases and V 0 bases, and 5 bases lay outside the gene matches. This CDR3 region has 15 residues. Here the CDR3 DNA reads TGCGCCAGCAGCCAAGATCAGGGGGAGTACTACGAGCAGTACTTC. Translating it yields CASSQDQGEYYEQYF.

The CDR3 nucleotides are TGTGCCAGCAGCCTGACAGGGTATGAGCAGTTCTTC. Its protein product is CASSLTGYEQFF. The chain couples TRBV7-3 to TRBJ2-1; 7 bases fit TRBD1. This CDR3 spans 12 amino acids. J gave up 8 bases and V 5 bases, and 3 bases lay outside the gene matches. Germline values: CDR1 SGHTA, CDR2 FQGTGA.

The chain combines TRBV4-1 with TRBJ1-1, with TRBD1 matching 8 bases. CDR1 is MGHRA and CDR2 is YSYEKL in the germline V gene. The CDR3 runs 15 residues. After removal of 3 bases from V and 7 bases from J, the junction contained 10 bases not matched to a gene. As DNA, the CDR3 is TGCGCCAGCAGCCAGCCCGGGGACAGGATGGATGAAGCTTTCTTT. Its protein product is CASSQPGDRMDEAFF.

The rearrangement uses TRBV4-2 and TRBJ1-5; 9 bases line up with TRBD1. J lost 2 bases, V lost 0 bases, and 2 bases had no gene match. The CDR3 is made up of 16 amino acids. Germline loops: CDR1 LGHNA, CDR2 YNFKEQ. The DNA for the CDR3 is TGTGCCAGCAGCCAAGAAGGGACAGGGCGCAATCAGCCCCAGCATTTT. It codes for CASSQEGTGRNQPQHF.

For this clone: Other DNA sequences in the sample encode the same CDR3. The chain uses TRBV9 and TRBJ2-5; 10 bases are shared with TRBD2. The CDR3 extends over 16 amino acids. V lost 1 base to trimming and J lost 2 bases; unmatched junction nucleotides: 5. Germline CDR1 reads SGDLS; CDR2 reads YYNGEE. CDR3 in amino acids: CASSVTAGGPQETQYF. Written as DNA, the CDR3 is TGTGCCAGCAGCGTAACAGCGGGGGGGCCTCAAGAGACCCAGTACTTC.

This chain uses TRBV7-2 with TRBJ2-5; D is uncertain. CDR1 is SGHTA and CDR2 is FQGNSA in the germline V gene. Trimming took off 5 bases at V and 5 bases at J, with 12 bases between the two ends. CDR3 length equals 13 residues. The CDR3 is CASSLSTRETQYF. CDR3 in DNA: TGTGCCAGCAGCCTATCCACCCGGGAGACCCAGTACTTC.

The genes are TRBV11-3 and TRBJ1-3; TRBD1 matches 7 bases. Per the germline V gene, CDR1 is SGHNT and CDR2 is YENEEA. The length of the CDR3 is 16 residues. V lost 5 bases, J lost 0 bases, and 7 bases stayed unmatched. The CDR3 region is CASSPRDSSSGNTIYF. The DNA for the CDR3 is TGTGCCAGCAGCCCGCGGGACAGTAGCTCTGGAAACACCATATATTTT.

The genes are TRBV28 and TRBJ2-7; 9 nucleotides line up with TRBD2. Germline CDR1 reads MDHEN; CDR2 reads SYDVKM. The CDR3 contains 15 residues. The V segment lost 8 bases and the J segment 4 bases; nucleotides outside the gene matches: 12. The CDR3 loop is CASQSPSGIEYEQYF. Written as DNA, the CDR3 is TGTGCCAGCCAATCCCCTAGCGGGATAGAATACGAGCAGTACTTC.

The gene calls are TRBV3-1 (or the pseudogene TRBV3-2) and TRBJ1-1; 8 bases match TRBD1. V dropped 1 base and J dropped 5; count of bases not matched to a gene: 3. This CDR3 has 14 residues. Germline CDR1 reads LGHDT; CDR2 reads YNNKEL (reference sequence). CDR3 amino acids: CASSQVTGETEAFF. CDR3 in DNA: TGTGCCAGCAGCCAAGTGACAGGGGAGACTGAAGCTTTCTTT.

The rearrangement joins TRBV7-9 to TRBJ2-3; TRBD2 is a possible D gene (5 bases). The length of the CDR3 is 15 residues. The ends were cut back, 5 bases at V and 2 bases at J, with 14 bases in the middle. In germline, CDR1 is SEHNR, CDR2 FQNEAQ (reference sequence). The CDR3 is CASSTPGWYTDTQYF. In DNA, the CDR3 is TGTGCCAGCAGCACGCCGGGATGGTACACAGATACGCAGTATTTT.

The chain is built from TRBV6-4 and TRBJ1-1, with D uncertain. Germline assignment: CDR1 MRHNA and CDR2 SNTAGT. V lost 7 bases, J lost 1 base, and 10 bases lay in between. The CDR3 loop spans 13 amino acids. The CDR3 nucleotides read TGTGCCAGCACCCGTGGGCGGAACACTGAAGCTTTCTTT. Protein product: CASTRGRNTEAFF.

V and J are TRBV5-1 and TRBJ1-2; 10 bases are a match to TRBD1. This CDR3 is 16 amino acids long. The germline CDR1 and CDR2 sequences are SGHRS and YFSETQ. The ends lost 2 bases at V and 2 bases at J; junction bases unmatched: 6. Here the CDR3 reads CASSLRQGALNYGYTF. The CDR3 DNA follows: TGCGCCAGCAGCTTAAGACAGGGGGCATTGAACTATGGCTACACCTTC.

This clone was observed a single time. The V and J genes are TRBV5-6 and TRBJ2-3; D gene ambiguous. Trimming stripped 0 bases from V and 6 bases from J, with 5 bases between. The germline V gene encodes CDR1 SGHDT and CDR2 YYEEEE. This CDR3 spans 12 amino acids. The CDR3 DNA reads TGTGCCAGCAGCTTGGCCGGGGATACGCAGTATTTT. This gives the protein CASSLAGDTQYF.

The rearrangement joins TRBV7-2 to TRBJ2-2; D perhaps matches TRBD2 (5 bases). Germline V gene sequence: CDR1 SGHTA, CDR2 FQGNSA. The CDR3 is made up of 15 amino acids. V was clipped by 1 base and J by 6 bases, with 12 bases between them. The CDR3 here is CASSLVFRGAGELFF. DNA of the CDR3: TGTGCCAGCAGCTTAGTTTTTCGGGGTGCCGGGGAGCTGTTTTTT.

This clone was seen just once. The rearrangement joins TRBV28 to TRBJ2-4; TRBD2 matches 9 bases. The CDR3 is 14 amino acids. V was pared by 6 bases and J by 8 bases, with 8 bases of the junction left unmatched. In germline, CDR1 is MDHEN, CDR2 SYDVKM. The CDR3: CASSPGLAQDIQYF. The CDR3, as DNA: TGTGCCAGCAGCCCCGGACTAGCGCAAGACATTCAGTACTTC.

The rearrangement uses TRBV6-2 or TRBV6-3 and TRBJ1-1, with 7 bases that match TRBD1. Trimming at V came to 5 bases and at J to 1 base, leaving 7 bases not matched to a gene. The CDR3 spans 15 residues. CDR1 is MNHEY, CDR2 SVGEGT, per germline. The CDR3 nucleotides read TGTGCCAGCAGTCGCATGACAGGGTGGAACACTGAAGCTTTCTTT. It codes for CASSRMTGWNTEAFF.

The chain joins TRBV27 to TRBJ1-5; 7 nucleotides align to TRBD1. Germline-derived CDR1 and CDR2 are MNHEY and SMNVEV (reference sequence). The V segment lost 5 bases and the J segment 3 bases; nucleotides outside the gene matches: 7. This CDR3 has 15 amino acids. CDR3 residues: CASSPDRAYNQPQHF. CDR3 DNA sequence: TGTGCCAGCAGTCCAGACAGGGCCTACAATCAGCCCCAGCATTTT.

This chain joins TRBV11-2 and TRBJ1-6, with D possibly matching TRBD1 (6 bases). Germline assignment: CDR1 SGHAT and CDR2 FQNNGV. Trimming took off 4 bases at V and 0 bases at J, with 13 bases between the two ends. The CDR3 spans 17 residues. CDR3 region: CASSSPRQVSYNSPLHF. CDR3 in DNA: TGTGCCAGCAGCTCGCCGCGACAGGTCTCCTATAATTCACCCCTCCACTTT.

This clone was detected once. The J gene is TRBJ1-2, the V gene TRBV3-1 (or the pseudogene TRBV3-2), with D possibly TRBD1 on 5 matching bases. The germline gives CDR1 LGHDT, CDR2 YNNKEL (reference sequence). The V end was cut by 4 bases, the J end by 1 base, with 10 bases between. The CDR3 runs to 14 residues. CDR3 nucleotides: TGTGCCAGCAGCCCCCGGACAAGTAACTATGGCTACACCTTC. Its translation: CASSPRTSNYGYTF.

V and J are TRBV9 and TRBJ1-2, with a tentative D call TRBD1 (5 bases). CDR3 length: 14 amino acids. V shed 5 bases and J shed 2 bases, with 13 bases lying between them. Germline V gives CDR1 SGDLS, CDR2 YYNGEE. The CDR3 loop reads CASRSPGFNYGYTF. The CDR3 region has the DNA TGTGCCAGCAGGTCTCCAGGGTTCAACTATGGCTACACCTTC.

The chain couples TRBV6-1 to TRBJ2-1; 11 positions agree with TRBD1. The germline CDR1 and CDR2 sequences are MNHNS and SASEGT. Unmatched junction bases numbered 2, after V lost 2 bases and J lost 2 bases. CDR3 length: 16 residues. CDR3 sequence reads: CASSERTGGPYNEQFF. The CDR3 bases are TGTGCCAGCAGTGAAAGGACAGGGGGCCCCTACAATGAGCAGTTCTTC.

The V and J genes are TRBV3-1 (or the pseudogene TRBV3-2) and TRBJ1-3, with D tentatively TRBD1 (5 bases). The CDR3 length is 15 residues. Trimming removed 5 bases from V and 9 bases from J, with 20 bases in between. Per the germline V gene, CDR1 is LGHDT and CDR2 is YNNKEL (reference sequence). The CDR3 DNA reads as TGTGCCAGCAGCGGAAGCGGGACCGGGCATAGCACCATATATTTT. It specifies CASSGSGTGHSTIYF.

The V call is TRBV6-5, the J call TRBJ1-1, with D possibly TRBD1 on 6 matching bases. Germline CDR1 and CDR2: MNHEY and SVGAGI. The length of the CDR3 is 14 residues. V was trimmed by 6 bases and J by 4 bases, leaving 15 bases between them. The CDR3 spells CASSPRAGVTEAFF. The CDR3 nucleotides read TGTGCCAGCAGCCCCAGGGCAGGGGTCACTGAAGCTTTCTTT.

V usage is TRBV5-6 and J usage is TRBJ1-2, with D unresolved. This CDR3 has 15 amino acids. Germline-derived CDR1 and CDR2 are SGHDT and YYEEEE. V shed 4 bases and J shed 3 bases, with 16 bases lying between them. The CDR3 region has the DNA TGTGCCAGCAGCAAATACCTTGGGAGCCACTATGGCTACACCTTC. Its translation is CASSKYLGSHYGYTF.